The 2 T cell receptor beta chains reported below all come from one sample, sequenced in a study of T cell clonotyping in hematopoietic cell transplantation. Some clones are missing from TCRdb's copy, which holds only in-frame ones; the method was immunoSEQ multiplex PCR. The data hold 29,000 or so clones, with more than 85% observed a single time. The sequencing used PBMCs, collected 100 days after allogeneic stem cell transplant. These receptors originate from a female patient aged 50-59 years who had an allogeneic stem cell transplant from a related donor, so the T cells may come from the graft donor. Some clones in this sample may be carry-over from other donors' samples.

The chain carries TRBV7-8 and TRBJ2-2; 12 bases align to TRBD2. The CDR3 has 15 residues. V lost 5 bases and J lost 7; bases outside the gene matches: 5. CDR1 and CDR2 (germline): SGHVS, FQNEAQ. CDR3 nucleotides: TGTGCCAGCAGCCCCCGGACTAGCGGGGTCGGGGAGCTGTTTTTT. This gives the protein CASSPRTSGVGELFF.

V is TRBV5-1 and J is TRBJ2-7, with a tentative D call TRBD1 (5 bases). Trimming stripped 3 bases from V and 5 bases from J, with 12 bases between. The CDR3 loop spans 13 amino acids. Per the germline V gene, CDR1 is SGHRS and CDR2 is YFSETQ. CDR3 amino acids: CASSSRVEDEQYF. CDR3 sequence (DNA): TGCGCCAGCAGCTCCAGGGTCGAAGACGAGCAGTACTTC.